The clone carrying this T cell receptor beta chain was found many times. Its antigen is still unknown. The CDR3 contains 13 residues. Germline CDR1 is SGDLS and CDR2 is YYNGEE. V was trimmed by 0 bases and J by 5 bases, leaving 6 bases between them. These data come from a study of blood T cells in healthy people across ages. Together with a sample-barcoded 5' primer, a J-beta primer mix was included in a second PCR lasting about 7 to 11 cycles. TCRdb analysed the 5' RACE reads with MiXCR anew, one entry per CDR3 protein. The sample lists hundreds of thousands of distinct CDR3 sequences, 20% to 25% occurring once. Points from the study as a whole: Per million T cells, TCR beta diversity dropped roughly linearly as age increased.

These data also formed part of another study, on T cells of mothers and their children. That investigation notes: A few healthy Caucasian mothers and their six children donated. The second PCR's M1S primer added sample barcodes and 2-4 random nucleotides.

This sequence originates from a boy between 10 and 17 years old in good health. The specimen sequenced was blood. V is TRBV9 and J is TRBJ2-4; D is unclear. CDR3 nucleotide sequence: TGTGCCAGCAGCGTAGATTCTGAAAACATTCAGTACTTC. Residues: CASSVDSENIQYF.